The 10 T cell receptor beta chains given below trace back to one sample, sequenced in a study of metastatic and nonmetastatic thyroid tumors. All patients reached thyroid surgery having received no treatment beforehand. TCRdb re-clonotyped the PCR reads via MiXCR. Of 15,000 to 20,000 clones in the sample, less than 20% were seen once. The sample taken for sequencing was blood. The receptors here all came from a female donor with papillary thyroid cancer or a benign thyroid nodule (not recorded which). Some clones in this sample may be carry-over from other donors' samples.

This clone was detected many times. This chain links TRBV5-6 with TRBJ1-2; 9 positions agree with TRBD1. Germline CDR1 SGHDT, CDR2 YYEEEE. Trimming removed 3 bases from V and 6 bases from J; junction bases left unmatched: 0. The CDR3 extends over 12 amino acids. The CDR3 loop reads CASSWDRDGYTF. The CDR3 DNA follows: TGTGCCAGCAGCTGGGACAGGGATGGCTACACCTTC. Complete variable domain (other parts from reference TRBV5-6 and TRBJ1-2): DAGVTQSPTHLIKTRGQQVTLRCSPKSGHDTVSWYQQALGQGPQFIFQYYEEEERQRGNFPDRFSGHQFPNYSSELNVNALLLGDSALYLCASSWDRDGYTFGSGTRLTVV.

By share, this clone counts as medium-sized. The chain couples TRBV28 to TRBJ1-2, with 7 bases matching TRBD1. The junction had 9 bases not matched to a gene; V was cut back by 5 bases and J by 3 bases. Germline V gene lookup returns CDR1 MDHEN and CDR2 SYDVKM. The CDR3 is made up of 15 amino acids. The CDR3 DNA follows: TGTGCCAGCAGTATCCCGGGACAGTTGTACTATGGCTACACCTTC. Residues: CASSIPGQLYYGYTF.

This clone was observed many times. The genes are TRBV5-1 and TRBJ1-4; D is perhaps TRBD1 (5 bases). Trimming pared 3 bases from V and 4 bases from J, leaving 10 bases between. The CDR3 has 14 amino acids. Germline V gene lookup returns CDR1 SGHRS and CDR2 YFSETQ. This CDR3 reads CASSSGGLNEKLFF. The CDR3 nucleotides are TGCGCCAGCAGCTCGGGGGGACTTAATGAAAAACTGTTTTTT.

This clone was seen repeatedly, ten times or more. CDR3: CAWSADVINQPQHF. The CDR3 DNA is TGTGCCTGGAGTGCCGACGTAATAAATCAGCCCCAGCATTTT. The rearrangement uses TRBV30 and TRBJ1-5; D gene unclear. The germline V and J ends were trimmed by 1 base and 4 bases, with 11 bases remaining between them. Looked up from germline, CDR1 is GTSNPN and CDR2 is SVGIG (reference sequence). The CDR3 extends over 14 amino acids.

This clone was picked up many times. The V and J genes are TRBV7-2 and TRBJ2-1, with no clear D. Trimming shortened V by 1 base and J by 6 bases, and 4 bases separated the two germline ends. The CDR3 contains 12 residues. Germline CDR1 and CDR2: SGHTA and FQGNSA. The CDR3 nucleotides read TGTGCCAGCAGCTTAGTGGCCAATGAGCAGTTCTTC. It yields the protein CASSLVANEQFF.

A remark on this clone: The sample holds other DNA sequences that translate to the same CDR3. This rearrangement joins TRBV7-7 to TRBJ2-7; D ambiguous. CDR1 is SSHAT and CDR2 is FNYEAQ in the germline V gene (reference sequence). The CDR3 loop spans 16 amino acids. Trimming pared 2 bases from V and 3 bases from J, leaving 17 bases between. Here the CDR3 reads CASSLIIATQLYEQYF. CDR3 DNA sequence: TGTGCCAGCAGCTTAATAATTGCCACGCAGCTCTACGAGCAGTACTTC.

V usage is TRBV20-1 and J usage is TRBJ2-5; D perhaps matches TRBD1 (6 bases). The CDR3 is 14 residues long. The germline V gene encodes CDR1 DFQATT and CDR2 SNEGSKA (reference sequence). The V end was cut by 1 base, the J end by 2 bases, with 11 bases between. CDR3 residues: CSARGGGAQETQYF. The DNA for the CDR3 is TGCAGTGCTAGAGGAGGGGGAGCTCAAGAGACCCAGTACTTC.

This clone was counted many times. The genes are TRBV11-2 and TRBJ2-3; a possible D gene is TRBD2 (5 bases). V was shortened by 2 bases and J by 4 bases, with 13 bases between the two germline ends. Germline values: CDR1 SGHAT, CDR2 FQNNGV. This CDR3 comprises 15 residues. The CDR3 DNA sequence: TGTGCCAGCAGCTTAATAGGGAGTGGTGCAGATACGCAGTATTTT. This encodes CASSLIGSGADTQYF.

In this sample, this clone turned up a few times. A clone one base away is much larger, so this may be a read error. This sequence joins TRBV20-1 and TRBJ2-1; 14 nucleotides align to TRBD2. With 8 bases clipped from V and 7 bases from J, the junction kept 4 bases outside the gene matches. Germline V lookup: CDR1 DFQATT, CDR2 SNEGSKA (reference sequence). The CDR3 loop spans 13 amino acids. CDR3 nucleotide sequence: TGCAGTTCTGGGACTAGCGGGAGTAATGAGCAGTTCTTC. Protein sequence: CSSGTSGSNEQFF.

This clone was detected many times. The rearrangement uses TRBV19 and TRBJ2-4, with D possibly TRBD1 on 6 matching bases. The germline V gene has CDR1 LNHDA and CDR2 SQIVND (reference sequence). The V end was cut by 6 bases, the J end by 1 base, with 7 bases between. This CDR3 spans 13 amino acids. CDR3 sequence (DNA): TGTGCCAGTAGGCAGGGGGCCAAAAACATTCAGTACTTC. Residues: CASRQGAKNIQYF.